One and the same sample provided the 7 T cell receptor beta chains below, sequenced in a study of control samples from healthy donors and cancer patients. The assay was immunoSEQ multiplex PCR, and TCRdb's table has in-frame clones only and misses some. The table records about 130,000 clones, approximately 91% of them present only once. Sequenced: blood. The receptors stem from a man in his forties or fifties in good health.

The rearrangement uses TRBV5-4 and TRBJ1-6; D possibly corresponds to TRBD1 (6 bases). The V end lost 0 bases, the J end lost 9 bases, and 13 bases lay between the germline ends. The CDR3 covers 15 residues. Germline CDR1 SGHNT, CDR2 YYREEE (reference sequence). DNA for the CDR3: TGTGCCAGCAGCTTGGAGACAGGAGCCCGTTCACCCCTCCACTTT. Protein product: CASSLETGARSPLHF.

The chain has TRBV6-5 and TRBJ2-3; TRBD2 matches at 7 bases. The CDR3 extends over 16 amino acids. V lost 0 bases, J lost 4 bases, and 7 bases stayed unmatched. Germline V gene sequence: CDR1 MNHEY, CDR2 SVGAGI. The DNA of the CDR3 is TGTGCCAGCAGTTACTCTGGCGGGGGAGGGGCAGATACGCAGTATTTT. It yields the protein CASSYSGGGGADTQYF.

The CDR3 here is CASRARTGEFADTQYF. The DNA of the CDR3 is TGTGCCAGCAGAGCCCGGACAGGGGAATTCGCAGATACGCAGTATTTT. The chain uses TRBV27 and TRBJ2-3; 9 bases align to TRBD1. V trimming: 6 bases; J trimming: 4 bases; junction bases outside the gene matches: 11. The CDR3 extends over 16 amino acids. Germline V gene sequence: CDR1 MNHEY, CDR2 SMNVEV (reference sequence).

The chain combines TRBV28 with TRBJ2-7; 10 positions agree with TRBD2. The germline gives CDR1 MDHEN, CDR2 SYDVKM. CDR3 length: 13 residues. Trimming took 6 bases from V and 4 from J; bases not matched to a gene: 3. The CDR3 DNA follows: TGTGCCAGCAGGAGCGGGGGGGCTTACGAGCAGTACTTC. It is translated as CASRSGGAYEQYF.

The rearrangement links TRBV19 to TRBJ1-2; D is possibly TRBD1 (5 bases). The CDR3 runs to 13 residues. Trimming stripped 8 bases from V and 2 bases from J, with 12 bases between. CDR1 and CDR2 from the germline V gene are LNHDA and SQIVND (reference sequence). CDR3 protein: CASWDPRNYGYTF. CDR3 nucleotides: TGTGCCAGTTGGGACCCCAGGAACTATGGCTACACCTTC.

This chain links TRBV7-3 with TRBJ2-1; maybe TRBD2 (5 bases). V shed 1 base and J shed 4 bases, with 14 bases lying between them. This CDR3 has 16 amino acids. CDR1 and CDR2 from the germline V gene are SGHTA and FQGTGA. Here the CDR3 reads CASSLMIGSLYNEQFF. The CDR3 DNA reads TGTGCCAGCAGCTTAATGATAGGGAGCCTTTACAATGAGCAGTTCTTC.

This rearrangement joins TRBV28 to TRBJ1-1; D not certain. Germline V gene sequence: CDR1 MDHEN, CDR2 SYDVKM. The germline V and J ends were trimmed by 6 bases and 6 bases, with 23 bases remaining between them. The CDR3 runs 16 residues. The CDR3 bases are TGTGCCAGCAGAACGGGCGGCGCGTACGTTTCTCCTGAAGCTTTCTTT. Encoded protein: CASRTGGAYVSPEAFF.